The 10 T cell receptor beta chains reported below all come from one sample, sequenced in a study of OX40 agonist ivuxolimab in advanced cancers. The method was immunoSEQ multiplex PCR; TCRdb's version includes in-frame clones alone and lacks a portion of them. The table records 20,000 to 25,000 clones, 88% of them present only once. The material sequenced was CD4+ or CD8+ T cells sorted from blood, taken in a trial of the OX40 agonist ivuxolimab. The origin of the receptors is an adult with an advanced solid tumor such as melanoma, head and neck, liver or kidney cancer.

This sequence joins TRBV28 and TRBJ2-3, with D possibly being TRBD2 (5 bases). The V end lost 7 bases, the J end lost 2 bases, and 16 bases lay between the germline ends. Germline loops: CDR1 MDHEN, CDR2 SYDVKM. The CDR3 consists of 15 residues. The CDR3 DNA reads as TGTGCCAGCACCCTGGAGGCAGGATTCACAGATACGCAGTATTTT. This codes for CASTLEAGFTDTQYF.

The rearrangement links TRBV5-4 to TRBJ2-1; 7 bases match TRBD1. The junction had 0 bases not matched to a gene; V was cut back by 0 bases and J by 6 bases. The CDR3 contains 13 residues. CDR1 SGHNT and CDR2 YYREEE come from the germline V gene (reference sequence). This CDR3 reads CASSLDRGNEQFF. The CDR3 bases are TGTGCCAGCAGCTTGGACAGGGGCAATGAGCAGTTCTTC.

This clone was found once. V gene TRBV6-1 combines with J gene TRBJ1-5, with a possible D match to TRBD1 (5 bases). Trimming removed 7 bases from V and 4 bases from J, with 17 bases in between. Germline V gene lookup returns CDR1 MNHNS and CDR2 SASEGT. This CDR3 has 15 amino acids. The CDR3 coding sequence is TGTGCCAGCAACCCGACAGCCGACTCTAATCAGCCCCAGCATTTT. Its protein is CASNPTADSNQPQHF.

Here the CDR3 reads CASRDSPGSYEQYF. DNA for the CDR3: TGTGCCAGCAGGGACAGTCCCGGATCCTACGAGCAGTACTTC. The V call is TRBV6-5, the J call TRBJ2-7; D may be TRBD1 (6 bases). The CDR3 runs to 14 residues. CDR1 is MNHEY and CDR2 is SVGAGI in the germline V gene. Trimming pared 6 bases from V and 1 base from J, leaving 13 bases between.

This clone is medium-sized. The gene calls are TRBV10-2 and TRBJ2-1; a possible D gene is TRBD2 (6 bases). Germline-derived CDR1 and CDR2 are WSHSY and SAAADI. The ends were cut back, 2 bases at V and 2 bases at J, with 10 bases in the middle. There are 15 residues in the CDR3. CDR3 nucleotide sequence: TGCGCCAGCAGTGAGATAGGCGGGACCTACAATGAGCAGTTCTTC. Translating it yields CASSEIGGTYNEQFF.

This chain joins TRBV19 and TRBJ2-7; TRBD1 might be the D (5 bases). The CDR3 totals 15 residues. From germline, CDR1 is LNHDA and CDR2 SQIVND (reference sequence). V gave up 5 bases and J gave up 2 bases, with 16 bases separating them. In DNA, the CDR3 is TGTGCCAGTAGTGATGGGGCCAGGCGACCCTACGAGCAGTACTTC. This codes for CASSDGARRPYEQYF.

This rearrangement joins TRBV4-1 to TRBJ1-2; no definite D call. Germline assignment: CDR1 MGHRA and CDR2 YSYEKL. CDR3 length: 13 residues. With 0 bases removed from V and 7 bases from J, the gap between germline ends came to 9 bases. The DNA of the CDR3 is TGCGCCAGCAGCCAAGAACCTGCCGGTGGCTACACCTTC. As protein: CASSQEPAGGYTF.

V is TRBV7-8 and J is TRBJ2-7; 7 positions agree with TRBD2. The CDR3 has 17 residues. CDR1 SGHVS and CDR2 FQNEAQ come from the germline V gene. V shed 1 base, J shed 4 bases, and the junction held 13 bases outside the gene matches. This chain's CDR3 is CASSLVASGSLSYEQYF. The CDR3 nucleotides are TGTGCCAGCAGCTTAGTGGCTAGCGGAAGCCTTTCTTACGAGCAGTACTTC.

V gene TRBV7-8 combines with J gene TRBJ1-5; D perhaps matches TRBD1 (6 bases). CDR1 is SGHVS, CDR2 FQNEAQ, per germline. The V gene lost 5 bases and the J gene lost 4 bases, with 15 bases spanning the gap. This CDR3 is 15 amino acids long. CDR3 sequence: CASSQGTSLNQPQHF. In DNA form, the CDR3 reads TGTGCCAGCAGCCAGGGGACAAGTCTTAATCAGCCCCAGCATTTT.

V is TRBV7-7 and J is TRBJ2-5; D might be TRBD1 or TRBD2, each matching 5 bases. Trimming left V 5 bases short and J 5 bases short, with 18 bases between. The CDR3 has 15 amino acids. CDR1 is SSHAT and CDR2 is FNYEAQ in the germline V gene (reference sequence). CDR3 sequence (DNA): TGTGCCAGCAGCCCTAGGGACCCTGGGGAGGAGACCCAGTACTTC. Translated: CASSPRDPGEETQYF.